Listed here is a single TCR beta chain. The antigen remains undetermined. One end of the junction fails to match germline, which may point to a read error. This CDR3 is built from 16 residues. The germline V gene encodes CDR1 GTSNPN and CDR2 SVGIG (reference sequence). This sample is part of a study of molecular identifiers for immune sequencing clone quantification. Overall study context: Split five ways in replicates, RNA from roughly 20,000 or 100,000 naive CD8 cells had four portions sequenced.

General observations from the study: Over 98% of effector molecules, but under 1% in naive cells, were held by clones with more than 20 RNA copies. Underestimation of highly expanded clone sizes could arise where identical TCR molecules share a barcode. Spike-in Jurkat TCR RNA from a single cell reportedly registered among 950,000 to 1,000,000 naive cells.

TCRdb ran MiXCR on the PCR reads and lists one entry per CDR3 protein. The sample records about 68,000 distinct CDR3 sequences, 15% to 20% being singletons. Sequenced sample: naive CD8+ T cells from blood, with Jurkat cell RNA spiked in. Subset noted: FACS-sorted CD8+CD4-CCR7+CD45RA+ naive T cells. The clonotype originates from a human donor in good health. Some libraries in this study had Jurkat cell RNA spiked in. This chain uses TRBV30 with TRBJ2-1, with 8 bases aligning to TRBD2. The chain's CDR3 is CAWSVAPGRAYSEQSF. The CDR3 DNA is TGTGCCTGGAGTGTAGCCCCCGGGAGGGCTTACAGTGAGCAGTCCTTC.